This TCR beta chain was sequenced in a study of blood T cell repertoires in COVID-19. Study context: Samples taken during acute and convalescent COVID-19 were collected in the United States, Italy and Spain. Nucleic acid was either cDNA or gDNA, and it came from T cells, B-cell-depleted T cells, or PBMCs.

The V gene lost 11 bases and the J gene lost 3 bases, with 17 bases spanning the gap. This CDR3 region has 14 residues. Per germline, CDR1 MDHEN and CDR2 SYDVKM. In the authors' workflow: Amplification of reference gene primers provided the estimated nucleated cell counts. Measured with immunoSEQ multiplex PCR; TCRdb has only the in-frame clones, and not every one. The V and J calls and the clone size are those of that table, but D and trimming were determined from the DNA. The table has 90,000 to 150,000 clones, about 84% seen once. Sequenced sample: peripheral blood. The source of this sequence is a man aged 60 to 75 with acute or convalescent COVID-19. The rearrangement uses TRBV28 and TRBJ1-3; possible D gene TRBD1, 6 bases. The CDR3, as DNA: TGTGCCTGTAACAGGGCGGGCGATGGAAACACCATATATTTT. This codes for CACNRAGDGNTIYF.